The sequence of this T cell receptor (beta chain) was determined in a study of T cell responses to AZD1222 COVID-19 vaccine. This CDR3 region has 14 residues. Trimming took 3 bases from V and 6 from J; bases not matched to a gene: 3. Per germline, CDR1 LGHNA and CDR2 YSLEER. As concerns this clone: What it binds is unknown.

TCRdb's table, derived via immunoSEQ multiplex PCR, lists solely in-frame clones and lacks some. The top ten clones hold around 5.8% of a sample with 75,000 to 100,000 clones, approximately 86% of them seen once. Study outcomes and limitations: Clonal diversity was possibly underestimated, and the donors were mostly white British, with more females. Vaccine-associated CD4 TCRs ranged over spike, dominating at 160-218 and 743-854.

This TCR came from an adult in good health. J is TRBJ2-2 and V is TRBV4-3; 8 positions agree with TRBD2. The source material was peripheral blood, sampled on day 0 of AZD1222 vaccination. CDR3 sequence (DNA): TGCGCCAGCAGCCACTTCGGGGGGGCCGGGGAGCTGTTTTTT. Protein sequence: CASSHFGGAGELFF.